What follows are 2 T cell receptor beta chains derived from one specimen sequenced in a study of PD-1 blockade in classical Hodgkin lymphoma. Time point here: cycle 4 day 1 (C4D1), after 5 to 7 weeks of nivolumab. Autologous stem cell transplantation was followed by relapse in every patient, and brentuximab vedotin exposure varied. Here immunoSEQ multiplex PCR was the method, and the copy in TCRdb shows in-frame clones only, minus some. This table has roughly 28,000 clones, approximately 80% appearing once. Source: peripheral blood mononuclear cells (PBMCs), taken before the fourth cycle of nivolumab. The receptors come from a human donor with classical Hodgkin lymphoma.

The chain recombines TRBV9 with TRBJ1-5, with D perhaps TRBD1 (5 bases). The CDR3 runs 14 residues. Trimming left V 0 bases short and J 6 bases short, with 10 bases between. CDR1 is SGDLS, CDR2 YYNGEE, per germline. CDR3 nucleotide sequence: TGTGCCAGCAGCGTAGATGGGGCAGGTCAGCCCCAGCATTTT. Protein: CASSVDGAGQPQHF.

CDR3 amino acids: CASSRGDRGQNTGELFF. The CDR3 region has the DNA TGTGCCAGTAGTAGAGGGGACAGGGGGCAAAACACCGGGGAGCTGTTTTTT. This sequence joins TRBV19 and TRBJ2-2, with 12 bases matching TRBD1. The CDR3 has 17 residues. Germline-derived CDR1 and CDR2 are LNHDA and SQIVND (reference sequence). J gave up 2 bases and V 4 bases, and 5 bases lay outside the gene matches.